This section outlines one T cell receptor (beta chain) sequence together with its context. The data were taken from a study of T cells in localized non-small cell lung cancer. Some clones are missing from TCRdb's copy, which holds only in-frame ones; the method was immunoSEQ multiplex PCR. The sample gives 59,000 or so clones, roughly nine tenths of which show up once; just under 20% is in the top ten. V lost 4 bases to trimming and J lost 1 base, with 1 base between them. CDR3 length equals 11 residues. CDR1 SEHNR and CDR2 FQNEAQ come from the germline V gene (reference sequence). Sequencing used peripheral blood, obtained before any cancer treatment. This clonotype was obtained from a man aged 40 to 75 with stage I lung adenocarcinoma. The chain is built from TRBV7-9 and TRBJ2-5; D is undetermined. The CDR3 region is CASSSQETQYF. The CDR3 DNA follows: TGTGCCAGCAGCTCCCAAGAGACCCAGTACTTC.